The rows below give T cell receptor beta chains drawn from one sample of a study of blood T cell repertoires in COVID-19. Measured with immunoSEQ multiplex PCR; TCRdb has only the in-frame clones, and not every one. The sample records approximately 76,000 clones, around 88% being singletons. The sample was peripheral blood. The receptors were sampled from a man of 80 years or more with active or convalescent COVID-19. CDR3s include the opening cysteine and the closing phenylalanine or tryptophan. A D gene is named only where the DNA matches it firmly. The listing skips clone size in some rows; elsewhere it reads once, few, many or a size class.

clone size: -
J gene: TRBJ1-3
D gene: -
V gene: TRBV7-6
CDR3 DNA: TGTGCCAGCAGCTTGGAGGTCTCTGGAAACACCATATATTTT
CDR3 protein: CASSLEVSGNTIYF

clone size: -
J gene: TRBJ1-5
D gene: -
V gene: TRBV21-1
CDR3 DNA: TGTGCCAGCAAGAACTCGGAGGGGCGGTGGAATCAGCCCCAGCATTTT
CDR3 protein: CASKNSEGRWNQPQHF

clone size: -
J gene: TRBJ2-7
D gene: TRBD1
V gene: TRBV11-2
CDR3 DNA: TGTGCCAGCAGCTTAGATGGGTGGGCAGGGGGAGACTACGAGCAGTACTTC
CDR3 protein: CASSLDGWAGGDYEQYF

clone size: -
J gene: TRBJ2-1
D gene: TRBD2
V gene: TRBV7-3
CDR3 DNA: TGTGCCAGCAGCGTGGGACTAGCGGATGATGAGCAGTTCTTC
CDR3 protein: CASSVGLADDEQFF

clone size: -
J gene: TRBJ1-4
D gene: -
V gene: TRBV10-1
CDR3 DNA: TGCGCCAGCAGTGAGTCCTCGGCGGGCCGGAAGGAAAAACTGTTTTTT
CDR3 protein: CASSESSAGRKEKLFF

clone size: -
J gene: TRBJ2-5
D gene: TRBD2
V gene: TRBV7-8
CDR3 DNA: TGTGCCAGCAGCTTACTAGCGGTATGGTCCCAGTACTTC
CDR3 protein: CASSLLAVWSQYF

clone size: -
J gene: TRBJ2-1
D gene: TRBD2
V gene: TRBV6-4
CDR3 DNA: TGTGCCAGCAGCCAGCAGCGGGGATACAATGAGCAGTTCTTC
CDR3 protein: CASSQQRGYNEQFF

clone size: -
J gene: TRBJ2-1
D gene: TRBD2
V gene: TRBV25-1
CDR3 DNA: TGTGCCAGCACCCCCCGGACTAGCGGGAATTACAATGAGCAGTTCTTC
CDR3 protein: CASTPRTSGNYNEQFF

clone size: -
J gene: TRBJ2-2
D gene: TRBD2
V gene: TRBV19
CDR3 DNA: TGTGCCAGTAGTATAGGCGGGAGCAACGGGGAGCTGTTTTTT
CDR3 protein: CASSIGGSNGELFF

clone size: -
J gene: TRBJ2-3
D gene: TRBD1
V gene: TRBV5-1
CDR3 DNA: TGCGCCAGCAGCCCCGGGACAGGCTACACAGATACGCAGTATTTT
CDR3 protein: CASSPGTGYTDTQYF

clone size: -
J gene: TRBJ1-2
D gene: -
V gene: TRBV5-1
CDR3 DNA: TGCGCCAGCAGCTTGCGGGGACGGGGGGCAGGGGGCTACACCTTC
CDR3 protein: CASSLRGRGAGGYTF

clone size: -
J gene: TRBJ1-1
D gene: -
V gene: TRBV11-2
CDR3 DNA: TGTGCCAGCAGCTTAGAGGGTACGGGGAACACTGAAGCTTTCTTT
CDR3 protein: CASSLEGTGNTEAFF

clone size: -
J gene: TRBJ2-7
D gene: -
V gene: TRBV6-1
CDR3 DNA: TGTGCCAGCAGTGAAGGAGCGCTCGAGCAGTACTTC
CDR3 protein: CASSEGALEQYF

clone size: once
J gene: TRBJ1-1
D gene: TRBD1
V gene: TRBV3-1/TRBV3-2
CDR3 DNA: TGTGCCAGCAGCCAGGAGAACAGGGGAAGGGGTGAAGCTTTCTTT
CDR3 protein: CASSQENRGRGEAFF

clone size: -
J gene: TRBJ1-6
D gene: TRBD1
V gene: TRBV10-3
CDR3 DNA: TGTGCCATCGCGGGGGACAGGGGAAATTCACCCCTCCACTTT
CDR3 protein: CAIAGDRGNSPLHF

clone size: -
J gene: TRBJ1-5
D gene: TRBD1
V gene: TRBV28
CDR3 DNA: TGTGCCAGCAGTTGGACAGGGGATTCTCAGCCCCAGCATTTT
CDR3 protein: CASSWTGDSQPQHF

clone size: -
J gene: TRBJ1-6
D gene: -
V gene: TRBV6-5
CDR3 DNA: TGTGCCAGCAGTTACGGAGACGGAAATTCACCCCTCCACTTT
CDR3 protein: CASSYGDGNSPLHF

clone size: -
J gene: TRBJ2-7
D gene: TRBD2
V gene: TRBV7-2
CDR3 DNA: TGTGCCAGCAGCTTAGCCTCGTCTAGCGGGACCTACGAGCAGTACTTC
CDR3 protein: CASSLASSSGTYEQYF

clone size: -
J gene: TRBJ1-1
D gene: TRBD1
V gene: TRBV18
CDR3 DNA: TGTGCCAGCTCACGACAGGGTCGGGACACTGAAGCTTTCTTT
CDR3 protein: CASSRQGRDTEAFF

clone size: -
J gene: TRBJ1-1
D gene: -
V gene: TRBV12-3/TRBV12-4
CDR3 DNA: TGTGCCAGCAGTCTTACAGAAAACACTGAAGCTTTCTTT
CDR3 protein: CASSLTENTEAFF

clone size: -
J gene: TRBJ2-7
D gene: TRBD2
V gene: TRBV11-2
CDR3 DNA: TGTGCCAGCAGCGATTATTACAGGTCTAGCGGCGAGCAGTACTTC
CDR3 protein: CASSDYYRSSGEQYF

clone size: -
J gene: TRBJ1-5
D gene: -
V gene: TRBV2
CDR3 DNA: TGTGCCAGCACTAAACTATCGGCTTCAAATCAGCCCCAGCATTTT
CDR3 protein: CASTKLSASNQPQHF

clone size: -
J gene: TRBJ2-1
D gene: TRBD2
V gene: TRBV7-3
CDR3 DNA: TGTGCCAGCAGCGCCGCGGGGGGCGGGAGCTATGAGCAGTTCTTC
CDR3 protein: CASSAAGGGSYEQFF

clone size: -
J gene: TRBJ2-3
D gene: -
V gene: TRBV3-1/TRBV3-2
CDR3 DNA: TGTGCCAGCAGCCTCAAGTCAGGTTGGAACACAGATACGCAGTATTTT
CDR3 protein: CASSLKSGWNTDTQYF

clone size: -
J gene: TRBJ1-5
D gene: -
V gene: TRBV6-1
CDR3 DNA: TGTGCCAGCAGTGAAACAGGGTCGGGCAATCAGCCCCAGCATTTT
CDR3 protein: CASSETGSGNQPQHF

clone size: -
J gene: TRBJ2-2
D gene: TRBD1
V gene: TRBV4-3
CDR3 DNA: TGCGCCAGCAGCCAAGATTTACCCGACAGGGGCACCGGGGAGCTGTTTTTT
CDR3 protein: CASSQDLPDRGTGELFF

clone size: -
J gene: TRBJ2-7
D gene: -
V gene: TRBV7-9
CDR3 DNA: TGTGCCAGCAGCTTAGCGCAGGGGCTCTCCTACGAGCAGTACTTC
CDR3 protein: CASSLAQGLSYEQYF

clone size: -
J gene: TRBJ2-5
D gene: -
V gene: TRBV7-3
CDR3 DNA: TGTGCCAGCAGCTCTTCTGGGCCCCAGCCAGGGACCCAGTACTTC
CDR3 protein: CASSSSGPQPGTQYF

clone size: -
J gene: TRBJ1-1
D gene: TRBD1
V gene: TRBV7-9
CDR3 DNA: TGTGCCAGCAGCTTAGCGGCAGGGGGAAACACTGAAGCTTTCTTT
CDR3 protein: CASSLAAGGNTEAFF

clone size: -
J gene: TRBJ2-3
D gene: -
V gene: TRBV24-1
CDR3 DNA: TGTGCCACCTGCGGAGGGGCCGACACAGATACGCAGTATTTT
CDR3 protein: CATCGGADTDTQYF

clone size: once
J gene: TRBJ2-6
D gene: TRBD1
V gene: TRBV28
CDR3 DNA: TGTGCCAGCAGTTCATACCGGGACAGGGTAGTTTCTGGGGCCAACGTCCTGACTTTC
CDR3 protein: CASSSYRDRVVSGANVLTF

clone size: -
J gene: TRBJ2-7
D gene: -
V gene: TRBV6-5
CDR3 DNA: TGTGCCAGCAAGATAGGATACAGCTCCTACGAGCAGTACTTC
CDR3 protein: CASKIGYSSYEQYF

clone size: -
J gene: TRBJ1-5
D gene: -
V gene: TRBV27
CDR3 DNA: TGTGCCAGCAGTTTTTCCCCCCCCCAGGGGCAGCCCCAGCATTTT
CDR3 protein: CASSFSPPQGQPQHF

clone size: -
J gene: TRBJ2-7
D gene: TRBD1
V gene: TRBV5-1
CDR3 DNA: TGCGCCAGCAGCGAGAGGGACAGGGCGGTTTACGAGCAGTACTTC
CDR3 protein: CASSERDRAVYEQYF

clone size: -
J gene: TRBJ2-1
D gene: -
V gene: TRBV29-1
CDR3 DNA: TGCAGCTCATTGGGGCAGGGTACCCTCAATGAGCAGTTCTTC
CDR3 protein: CSSLGQGTLNEQFF

clone size: -
J gene: TRBJ2-1
D gene: TRBD2
V gene: TRBV28
CDR3 DNA: TGTGCCAGCAGTTTAGGGGCGACTAGCGGACATGAGCAGTTCTTC
CDR3 protein: CASSLGATSGHEQFF

clone size: -
J gene: TRBJ2-1
D gene: TRBD2
V gene: TRBV3-1/TRBV3-2
CDR3 DNA: TGTGCCAGCAGTCGTTTAGCGGGAGGGCTGGATGAGCAGTTCTTC
CDR3 protein: CASSRLAGGLDEQFF

clone size: -
J gene: TRBJ1-5
D gene: -
V gene: TRBV18
CDR3 DNA: TGTGCCAGCTCACCACAGGCGGAGCAGCCCCAGCATTTT
CDR3 protein: CASSPQAEQPQHF

clone size: few
J gene: TRBJ1-1
D gene: -
V gene: TRBV16
CDR3 DNA: TGTGCCAGCAGCCAATTGGGAGAGAACACTGAAGCTTTCTTT
CDR3 protein: CASSQLGENTEAFF

clone size: -
J gene: TRBJ1-1
D gene: TRBD1
V gene: TRBV29-1
CDR3 DNA: TGCAGCGTTGAGGCCAGGGGGCGCGGCACTGAAGCTTTCTTT
CDR3 protein: CSVEARGRGTEAFF

clone size: -
J gene: TRBJ2-7
D gene: TRBD1
V gene: TRBV19
CDR3 DNA: TGTGCCAGTAGTATATGGACAGGGACCCACGAGCAGTACTTC
CDR3 protein: CASSIWTGTHEQYF

clone size: once
J gene: TRBJ2-6
D gene: -
V gene: TRBV3-1/TRBV3-2
CDR3 DNA: TGTGCCAGCAGCCCGAGGACATTTGGCATGGGGGCCAACGTCCTGACTTTC
CDR3 protein: CASSPRTFGMGANVLTF

clone size: once
J gene: TRBJ1-5
D gene: TRBD1
V gene: TRBV18
CDR3 DNA: TGTGCCAGCTCACCGACAGGGTCGGATCAGCCCCAGCATTTT
CDR3 protein: CASSPTGSDQPQHF

clone size: -
J gene: TRBJ2-5
D gene: -
V gene: TRBV19
CDR3 DNA: TGTGCCAGTAGTATGACAGGCCACCAAGAGACCCAGTACTTC
CDR3 protein: CASSMTGHQETQYF

clone size: -
J gene: TRBJ2-1
D gene: TRBD2
V gene: TRBV11-2
CDR3 DNA: TGTGCCAGCAGCTTAAAGCCGAGCGGGGGGGCCATCTACAATGAGCAGTTCTTC
CDR3 protein: CASSLKPSGGAIYNEQFF

clone size: -
J gene: TRBJ2-4
D gene: -
V gene: TRBV2
CDR3 DNA: TGTGCCAGCAGCCTACAGGGCTTCGGTGAAAACATTCAGTACTTC
CDR3 protein: CASSLQGFGENIQYF

clone size: -
J gene: TRBJ2-4
D gene: -
V gene: TRBV6-5
CDR3 DNA: TGTGCCAGCAGATCCCCGGTGAAGGCGGTAGACATTCAGTACTTC
CDR3 protein: CASRSPVKAVDIQYF

clone size: once
J gene: TRBJ2-7
D gene: TRBD2
V gene: TRBV4-3
CDR3 DNA: TGCGCCAGCAGCCGCACGGGGACTAGCGGGAGAACCCACGAGCAGTACTTC
CDR3 protein: CASSRTGTSGRTHEQYF

clone size: -
J gene: TRBJ2-5
D gene: TRBD2
V gene: TRBV2
CDR3 DNA: TGTGCGACCCCGGCGGGGGGTGGCCAAGAGACCCAGTACTTC
CDR3 protein: CATPAGGGQETQYF

clone size: once
J gene: TRBJ2-7
D gene: -
V gene: TRBV18
CDR3 DNA: TGTGCCAGCTCACCACCGCCAAGCTCCGAGCAGTACTTC
CDR3 protein: CASSPPPSSEQYF

clone size: -
J gene: TRBJ2-2
D gene: -
V gene: TRBV27
CDR3 DNA: TGTGCCAGCAGTTTAAGGCAGGGTGGCGCCGGGGAGCTGTTTTTT
CDR3 protein: CASSLRQGGAGELFF

clone size: -
J gene: TRBJ2-7
D gene: -
V gene: TRBV3-1/TRBV3-2
CDR3 DNA: TGTGCCAGCAGCCAGAACAGGGTTGGCTACGAGCAGTACTTC
CDR3 protein: CASSQNRVGYEQYF

clone size: -
J gene: TRBJ2-3
D gene: TRBD1
V gene: TRBV11-2
CDR3 DNA: TGTGCCAGCAGCCGAAAGTGGGACAGTAACACAGATACGCAGTATTTT
CDR3 protein: CASSRKWDSNTDTQYF

clone size: -
J gene: TRBJ1-2
D gene: -
V gene: TRBV28
CDR3 DNA: TGTGCCAGCAGTTTGCGAAACTATGGCTACACCTTC
CDR3 protein: CASSLRNYGYTF